One and the same sample provided the 31 T cell receptor beta chains below, sequenced in a study of T cell repertoires in cytomegalovirus infection. MiXCR was run by TCRdb on the reads, yielding one entry per CDR3 protein. The sample shows a few hundred thousand distinct CDR3 sequences, about a sixth of them seen only once. Sample: CD8+ T cells from PBMCs. The receptors stem from a human donor in good health (CMV status not recorded). Some clones in this sample may be carry-over from other donors' samples.

The chain couples TRBV10-3 to TRBJ2-3; perhaps TRBD1 as D (5 bases). The CDR3 runs to 16 residues. V dropped 0 bases and J dropped 8 bases, with 18 bases sitting between them. Germline V gene sequence: CDR1 ENHRY, CDR2 SYGVKD. The CDR3 region is CAISESLMAGYGTQYF. DNA of the CDR3: TGTGCCATCAGTGAGTCTCTTATGGCAGGGTACGGTACGCAGTATTTT.

The gene calls are TRBV6-6 and TRBJ1-3, with D perhaps TRBD1 (6 bases). Germline-derived CDR1 and CDR2 are MNHNY and SVGAGI (reference sequence). The V end was cut by 2 bases, the J end by 0 bases, with 11 bases between. CDR3 size: 16 residues. CDR3 loop: CASSYGGGPSGNTIYF. In DNA form, the CDR3 reads TGTGCCAGCAGTTACGGCGGGGGCCCCTCTGGAAACACCATATATTTT.

This clonotype has just one count. One end of the junction varies from germline; a read error may be responsible. This CDR3 is CANSGTGDLYGYTF. CDR3 in DNA: TGTGCCAACAGCGGGACGGGGGATCTTTATGGCTACACCTTC. V gene TRBV7-3 combines with J gene TRBJ1-2, with D perhaps matching TRBD1 (5 bases). There are 14 residues in the CDR3. In germline, CDR1 is SGHTA, CDR2 FQGTGA. The full variable domain, completed using reference TRBV7-3 and TRBJ1-2, is GAGVSQTPSNKVTEKGKYVELRCDPISGHTALYWYRQSLGQGPEFLIYFQGTGAADDSGLPNDRFFAVRPEGSVSTLKIQRTERGDSAVYLCANSGTGDLYGYTFGSGTRLTVV.

This clonotype was seen a handful of times. The chain combines TRBV5-6 with TRBJ2-7; D call uncertain. CDR3 length: 14 amino acids. Deletions cut 4 bases from V and 0 bases from J, with 11 bases between. The germline V gene encodes CDR1 SGHDT and CDR2 YYEEEE. Here the CDR3 DNA reads TGTGCCAGCAGCATATACAGTATCTCCTACGAGCAGTACTTC. It specifies CASSIYSISYEQYF.

This clonotype came up many times. V gene TRBV7-9 combines with J gene TRBJ1-2; TRBD1 might be the D (5 bases). This CDR3 comprises 14 residues. Germline CDR1 reads SEHNR; CDR2 reads FQNEAQ (reference sequence). Trimming stripped 6 bases from V and 4 bases from J, with 15 bases between. CDR3 amino acids: CASRPTGELYGYTF. CDR3 nucleotides: TGTGCCAGCAGGCCCACAGGTGAACTCTATGGCTACACCTTC.

The sample holds a few counts of this clonotype. The genes are TRBV6-1 and TRBJ1-1, with 10 bases identical to TRBD1. V was clipped by 8 bases and J by 2 bases; unmatched bases: 8. Germline assignment: CDR1 MNHNS and CDR2 SASEGT. CDR3 length: 15 amino acids. CDR3 coding DNA: TGTGCCAGCGGACCGGGACAGGGGCCTAACACTGAAGCTTTCTTT. This codes for CASGPGQGPNTEAFF.

This clonotype appeared many times. V usage is TRBV7-2 and J usage is TRBJ2-7, with D perhaps matching TRBD2 (6 bases). Germline V gene lookup returns CDR1 SGHTA and CDR2 FQGNSA. V dropped 1 base and J dropped 5 bases, with 9 bases sitting between them. The CDR3 contains 13 residues. The CDR3 here is CASSLGGGNEQYF. In DNA form, the CDR3 reads TGTGCCAGCAGCTTAGGTGGGGGGAACGAGCAGTACTTC.

In its sample, this clonotype was seen many times. The genes are TRBV11-2 and TRBJ2-1, with D uncertain. The CDR3 covers 12 residues. In germline, CDR1 is SGHAT, CDR2 FQNNGV. V was clipped by 0 bases and J by 11 bases, with 8 bases between them. The CDR3 is CASSLDWQKQFF. The DNA of the CDR3 is TGTGCCAGCAGCTTAGACTGGCAGAAGCAGTTCTTC.

This clonotype was seen many times. The chain couples TRBV11-2 to TRBJ2-5; D might be TRBD1 (5 bases). The CDR3 runs 14 residues. Germline V lookup: CDR1 SGHAT, CDR2 FQNNGV. The ends were cut back, 2 bases at V and 3 bases at J, with 10 bases in the middle. In DNA form, the CDR3 reads TGTGCCAGCAGCTTACTTCTAGGGGAAGAGACCCAGTACTTC. This codes for CASSLLLGEETQYF. Full variable domain (outside the CDR3, taken from reference TRBV11-2 and TRBJ2-5): EAGVAQSPRYKIIEKRQSVAFWCNPISGHATLYWYQQILGQGPKLLIQFQNNGVVDDSQLPKDRFSAERLKGVDSTLKIQPAKLEDSAVYLCASSLLLGEETQYFGPGTRLLVL.

This sequence joins TRBV5-5 and TRBJ2-2; 11 bases are shared with TRBD2. The CDR3 is 17 amino acids. Germline CDR1 and CDR2: SGHKS and YYEKEE (reference sequence). V trimming: 4 bases; J trimming: 4 bases; junction bases outside the gene matches: 9. The CDR3 region has the DNA TGTGCCAGCAGCCCGCTAGCGGGGGGCCGGGGCACCGGGGAGCTGTTTTTT. Its protein product is CASSPLAGGRGTGELFF.

V is TRBV7-4 and J is TRBJ2-2; D call uncertain. This CDR3 region has 12 residues. V lost 1 base and J 11 bases, leaving 8 bases between the germline ends. The germline gives CDR1 SGHVT, CDR2 SQSDAQ. CDR3: CASSLGRGELFF. As DNA, the CDR3 is TGTGCCAGCAGCTTAGGTCGCGGAGAGCTGTTTTTT.

V usage is TRBV5-1 and J usage is TRBJ1-2; D is unclear. The ends were cut back, 0 bases at V and 4 bases at J, with 13 bases in the middle. The germline gives CDR1 SGHRS, CDR2 YFSETQ. This CDR3 comprises 15 residues. CDR3 DNA sequence: TGCGCCAGCAGCTTGGAACAGAGGAGAGGCTATGGCTACACCTTC. It yields the protein CASSLEQRRGYGYTF.

The chain carries TRBV6-2 or TRBV6-3 and TRBJ2-7, with D unresolved. The CDR3 has 13 residues. CDR1 is MNHEY, CDR2 SVGEGT, per germline. V was trimmed by 6 bases and J by 0 bases, leaving 9 bases between them. DNA for the CDR3: TGTGCCAGCAGAGTTATGGCCTCCTACGAGCAGTACTTC. It translates to CASRVMASYEQYF.

The sample holds many counts of this clonotype. The chain recombines TRBV7-8 with TRBJ2-1; 10 bases align to TRBD2. This CDR3 spans 17 amino acids. V trimming: 3 bases; J trimming: 3 bases; junction bases outside the gene matches: 8. CDR1 is SGHVS and CDR2 is FQNEAQ in the germline V gene. This CDR3 reads CASSFAPTSGIYNEQFF. The CDR3 bases are TGTGCCAGCAGCTTCGCCCCAACTAGCGGGATCTACAATGAGCAGTTCTTC.

This clonotype was counted at least ten times. This rearrangement joins TRBV7-8 to TRBJ2-7, with D maybe TRBD1 (6 bases). The CDR3 contains 18 residues. Per germline, CDR1 SGHVS and CDR2 FQNEAQ. V was cut by 1 base and J by 1 base, with 20 bases left in between. The CDR3 region is CASSLGHAEGHESYEQYF. In DNA, the CDR3 is TGTGCCAGCAGCTTAGGCCACGCCGAGGGACATGAGTCCTACGAGCAGTACTTC. The variable domain in full, with the rest retrieved from reference TRBV7-8 and TRBJ2-7, is GAGVSQSPRYKVAKRGQDVALRCDPISGHVSLFWYQQALGQGPEFLTYFQNEAQLDKSGLPSDRFFAERPEGSVSTLKIQRTQQEDSAVYLCASSLGHAEGHESYEQYFGPGTRLTVT.

This clonotype was seen many times. The rearrangement uses TRBV7-2 and TRBJ2-1; 7 positions match TRBD2. The CDR3 has 16 residues. Germline CDR1 is SGHTA and CDR2 is FQGNSA. Trimming at V came to 5 bases and at J to 5 bases, leaving 12 bases not matched to a gene. CDR3 region: CASSPLAVGKDNEQFF. The CDR3 nucleotides are TGTGCCAGCAGCCCGCTAGCGGTCGGGAAAGACAATGAGCAGTTCTTC.

As for this clonotype: It may be a read error: a sequence one base away is much more abundant. The chain employs TRBV7-6 and TRBJ1-1; the D gene is possibly TRBD1 (5 bases). The CDR3 spans 14 residues. Looked up from germline, CDR1 is SGHVS and CDR2 is FNYEAQ. The CDR3: CARSLSQGVTEAFF. The CDR3 coding sequence is TGTGCCAGGAGCTTATCTCAGGGCGTCACTGAAGCTTTCTTT.

The genes are TRBV28 and TRBJ1-5; D not certain. The CDR3 sequence is 11 residues long. CDR1 and CDR2 (germline): MDHEN, SYDVKM. Trimming left V 6 bases short and J 7 bases short, with 7 bases between. CDR3 residues: CASSRSQPQHF. In nucleotides, the CDR3 is TGTGCCAGCAGCAGAAGCCAGCCCCAGCATTTT.

This clonotype appeared many times. The V and J genes are TRBV6-6 and TRBJ1-1; no definite D call. Germline CDR1 MNHNY, CDR2 SVGAGI (reference sequence). This CDR3 has 13 residues. The V and J ends lost 0 bases and 1 base respectively, with 3 bases between them. DNA for the CDR3: TGTGCCAGCAGTTACTCGCAGAACACTGAAGCTTTCTTT. This translates into CASSYSQNTEAFF.

The CDR3 protein is CASSTLSGGLSYNEQFF. The CDR3 DNA reads as TGTGCCAGCAGTACCCTTAGCGGGGGCCTATCCTACAATGAGCAGTTCTTC. The chain joins TRBV6-2 or TRBV6-3 to TRBJ2-1; TRBD2 matches 9 bases. The CDR3 is made up of 17 amino acids. The germline V gene encodes CDR1 MNHEY and CDR2 SVGEGT. V was clipped by 5 bases and J by 1 base; unmatched bases: 9.

V usage is TRBV11-2 and J usage is TRBJ1-2, with D possibly being TRBD1 (5 bases). V dropped 4 bases and J dropped 7 bases, with 16 bases sitting between them. There are 14 residues in the CDR3. From germline, CDR1 is SGHAT and CDR2 FQNNGV. In nucleotides, the CDR3 is TGTGCCAGCAGCTCCGGGGGTTGGTCTAGTGGCTACACCTTC. This sequence encodes CASSSGGWSSGYTF.

V and J are TRBV28 and TRBJ2-2; 10 positions match TRBD1. The CDR3 totals 18 residues. Germline CDR1 reads MDHEN; CDR2 reads SYDVKM. V was pared by 2 bases and J by 1 base, with 7 bases of the junction left unmatched. As DNA, the CDR3 is TGTGCCAGCAGTTTAGCTAAGGGACAGGGGTTGAACACCGGGGAGCTGTTTTTT. Translated: CASSLAKGQGLNTGELFF.

As DNA, the CDR3 is TGTGCCAGCAGTTACGGGACAGGGGCCACTGAAGCTTTCTTT. It specifies CASSYGTGATEAFF. The chain is built from TRBV6-5 and TRBJ1-1; 10 positions match TRBD1. This CDR3 has 14 amino acids. CDR1 and CDR2 (germline): MNHEY, SVGAGI. Trimming at V came to 2 bases and at J to 4 bases, leaving 1 base not matched to a gene.

This chain links TRBV29-1 with TRBJ2-2, with TRBD2 identical over 7 bases. The V gene's germline CDR1 is SQVTM and CDR2 ANQGSEA. V lost 4 bases and J lost 0; bases outside the gene matches: 5. The CDR3 has 15 residues. CDR3 nucleotides: TGCAGCGTTGTTTCAGCGGGGACGAACACCGGGGAGCTGTTTTTT. Translating gives CSVVSAGTNTGELFF.

Regarding this clonotype: Germline is not matched at one junction end, which may reflect a read error. J is TRBJ2-7 and V is TRBV2; D may be TRBD1 (6 bases). Looked up from germline, CDR1 is SNHLY and CDR2 is FYNNEI. This CDR3 is built from 14 residues. CDR3: CANSELGAKGEQYF. The DNA of the CDR3 is TGTGCCAACAGTGAGTTGGGGGCTAAGGGCGAGCAGTACTTC.

This clonotype was detected many times. V is TRBV7-9 and J is TRBJ1-3; 7 bases map to TRBD1. The CDR3 totals 16 residues. With 4 bases clipped from V and 0 bases from J, the junction kept 6 bases outside the gene matches. In germline, CDR1 is SEHNR, CDR2 FQNEAQ (reference sequence). The CDR3 reads CASSYTGDSSGNTIYF. The CDR3 DNA follows: TGTGCCAGCAGCTACACCGGGGACAGCTCTGGAAACACCATATATTTT.

This clonotype was found many times. The genes are TRBV7-8 and TRBJ2-7, with TRBD1 identical over 7 bases. Germline values: CDR1 SGHVS, CDR2 FQNEAQ. There are 16 residues in the CDR3. Trimming at V came to 1 base and at J to 3 bases, leaving 9 bases not matched to a gene. In DNA form, the CDR3 reads TGTGCCAGCAGCTTAGTTTCGGGACAGTCTGACTACGAGCAGTACTTC. It is translated as CASSLVSGQSDYEQYF.

This clonotype has more than one count but fewer than ten. This chain uses TRBV18 with TRBJ2-7; the D gene is possibly TRBD1 (6 bases). Germline CDR1 and CDR2: KGHSH and LQKENI. CDR3 length equals 14 residues. Trimming stripped 6 bases from V and 2 bases from J, with 14 bases between. The CDR3 loop reads CASSPGTMAYEQYF. As DNA, the CDR3 is TGTGCCAGCTCCCCAGGGACAATGGCCTACGAGCAGTACTTC.

This clonotype was recorded once. This chain links TRBV10-3 with TRBJ1-1, with TRBD1 matching over 11 bases. CDR1 is ENHRY and CDR2 is SYGVKD in the germline V gene. Trimming took 2 bases from V and 12 from J; bases not matched to a gene: 8. The CDR3 consists of 14 residues. The CDR3 loop is CAISEADRGLASFF. DNA for the CDR3: TGTGCCATCAGTGAGGCGGACAGGGGGCTCGCGTCTTTCTTT.

The V gene is TRBV7-2, the J gene TRBJ2-5, with 10 bases lining up with TRBD2. The CDR3 loop spans 19 amino acids. CDR1 and CDR2 from the germline V gene are SGHTA and FQGNSA. V trimming: 5 bases; J trimming: 2 bases; junction bases outside the gene matches: 17. The CDR3 DNA follows: TGTGCCAGCAGCCCCGCGGTGGTAGCGGGGGGCAACGTTCAAGAGACCCAGTACTTC. It translates to CASSPAVVAGGNVQETQYF. The full variable domain, in which reference TRBV7-2 and TRBJ2-5 provide the parts outside the CDR3, is GAGVSQSPSNKVTEKGKDVELRCDPISGHTALYWYRQSLGQGLEFLIYFQGNSAPDKSGLPSDRFSAERTGGSVSTLTIQRTQQEDSAVYLCASSPAVVAGGNVQETQYFGPGTRLLVL.

This clonotype came up many times. The chain combines TRBV7-6 with TRBJ2-1, with TRBD2 as a possible D gene (5 bases). CDR1 SGHVS and CDR2 FNYEAQ come from the germline V gene. Trimming shortened V by 8 bases and J by 8 bases, and 22 bases separated the two germline ends. The CDR3 contains 15 residues. Here the CDR3 reads CASSPRGGGPDEQFF. In DNA, the CDR3 is TGTGCCAGCTCCCCGCGAGGTGGAGGCCCCGATGAGCAGTTCTTC. The variable domain in full, completed from reference TRBV7-6 and TRBJ2-1, reads GAGVSQSPRYKVTKRGQDVALRCDPISGHVSLYWYRQALGQGPEFLTYFNYEAQQDKSGLPNDRFSAERPEGSISTLTIQRTEQRDSAMYRCASSPRGGGPDEQFFGPGTRLTVL.